This entry describes one TCR beta chain. Each donor supplied ten milliliters of peripheral blood. It was with a sample-barcoded 5' primer and a J-beta primer mix that a second PCR of roughly 7 to 12 cycles was run. From the 5' RACE reads, TCRdb called clonotypes with MiXCR, one entry per CDR3 protein. The sample lists fewer than 900,000 distinct CDR3 sequences, under 40% occurring once. This specimen belongs to a study of blood T cells in healthy people across ages. The V gene end was trimmed by 4 bases and the J gene end by 5 bases; junction bases not matched to a gene: 9. This CDR3 is built from 15 residues. CDR1 is SGHRS and CDR2 is YFSETQ in the germline V gene.

V gene TRBV5-1 combines with J gene TRBJ2-1, with 7 bases identical to TRBD1. The sequence derives from a man in his late teens or twenties in good health. What was sequenced was blood. The CDR3 protein is CASSPSTGLDNEQFF. The CDR3 region has the DNA TGCGCCAGCAGCCCTTCGACAGGGCTTGACAATGAGCAGTTCTTC.